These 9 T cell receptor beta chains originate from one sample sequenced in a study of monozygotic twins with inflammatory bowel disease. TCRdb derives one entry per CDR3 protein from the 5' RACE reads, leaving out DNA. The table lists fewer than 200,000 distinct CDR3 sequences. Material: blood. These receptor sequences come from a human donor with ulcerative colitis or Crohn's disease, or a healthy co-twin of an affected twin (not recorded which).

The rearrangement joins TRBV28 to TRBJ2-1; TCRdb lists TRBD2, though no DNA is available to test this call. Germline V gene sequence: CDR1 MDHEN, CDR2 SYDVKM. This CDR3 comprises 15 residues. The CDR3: CASSSRDFTYNEQFF.

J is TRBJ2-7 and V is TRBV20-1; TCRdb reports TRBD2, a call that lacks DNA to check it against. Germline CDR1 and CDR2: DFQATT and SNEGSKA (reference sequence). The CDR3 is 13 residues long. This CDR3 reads CSAPGTTSYEQYF.

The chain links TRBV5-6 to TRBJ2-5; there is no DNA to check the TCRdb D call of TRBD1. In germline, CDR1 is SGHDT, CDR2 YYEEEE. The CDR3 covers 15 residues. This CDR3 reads CASSIAGTSKETQYF.

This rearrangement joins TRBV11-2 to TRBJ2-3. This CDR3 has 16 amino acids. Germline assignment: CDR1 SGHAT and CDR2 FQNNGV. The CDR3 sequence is CASSLGHTYQLDTQYF.

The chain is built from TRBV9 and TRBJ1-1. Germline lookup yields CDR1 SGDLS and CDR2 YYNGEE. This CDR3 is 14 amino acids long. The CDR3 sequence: CASSIAPGDTEAFF. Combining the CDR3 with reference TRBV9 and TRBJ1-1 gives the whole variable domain DSGVTQTPKHLITATGQRVTLRCSPRSGDLSVYWYQQSLDQGLQFLIQYYNGEERAKGNILERFSAQQFPDLHSELNLSSLELGDSALYFCASSIAPGDTEAFFGQGTRLTVV.

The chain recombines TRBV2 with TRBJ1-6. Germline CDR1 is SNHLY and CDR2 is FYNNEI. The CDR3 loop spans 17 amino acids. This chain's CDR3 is CASSESAESSYNSPLHF.

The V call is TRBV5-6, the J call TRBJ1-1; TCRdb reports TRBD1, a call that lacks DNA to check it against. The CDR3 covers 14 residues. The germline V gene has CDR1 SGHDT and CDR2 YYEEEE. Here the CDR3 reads CASSLGGGHTEAFF.

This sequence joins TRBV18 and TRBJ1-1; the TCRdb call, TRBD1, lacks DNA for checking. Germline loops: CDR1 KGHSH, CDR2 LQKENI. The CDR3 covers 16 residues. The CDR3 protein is CASSPLQGILRTEAFF. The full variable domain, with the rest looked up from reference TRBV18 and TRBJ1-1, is NAGVMQNPRHLVRRRGQEARLRCSPMKGHSHVYWYRQLPEEGLKFMVYLQKENIIDESGMPKERFSAEFPKEGPSILRIQQVVRGDSAAYFCASSPLQGILRTEAFFGQGTRLTVV.

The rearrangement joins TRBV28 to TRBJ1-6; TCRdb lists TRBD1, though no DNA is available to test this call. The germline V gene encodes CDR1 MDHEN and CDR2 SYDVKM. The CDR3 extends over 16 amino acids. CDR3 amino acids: CASSGSTGGENSPLHF.